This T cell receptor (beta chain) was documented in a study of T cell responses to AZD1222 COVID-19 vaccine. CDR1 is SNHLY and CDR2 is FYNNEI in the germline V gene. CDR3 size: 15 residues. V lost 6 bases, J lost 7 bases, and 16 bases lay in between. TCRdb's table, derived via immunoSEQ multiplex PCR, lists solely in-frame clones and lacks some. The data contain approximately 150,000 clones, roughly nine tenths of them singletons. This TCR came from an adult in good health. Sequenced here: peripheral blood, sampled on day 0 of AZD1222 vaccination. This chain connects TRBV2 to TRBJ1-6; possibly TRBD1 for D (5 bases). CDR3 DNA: TGTGCCAGCAGCTCAGGGACGTATGGAAATTCACCCCTCCACTTT. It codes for CASSSGTYGNSPLHF.